This T cell receptor beta chain was captured by sequencing in a study of CXCR3-negative and CXCR3-positive naive CD8 T cells (dated by TCRdb to the late 2010s). Broadly, across the study: In total, some 130 million TRB reads were obtained, corresponding to roughly 1.5 +/- 0.3 million reads per library. Data from 11 donors, pooled across two independent experiments, went into the diversity and physicochemical repertoire analyses. TRBV-TRBJ cluster analysis included naive subsets from roughly 5 donors and memory cells from 3 donors. The full study reports these points: Naive CXCR3-negative and CXCR3-positive cells from the same donor showed similar TRBV-TRBJ usage, whereas memory cells showed distinct patterns. Comparably high repertoire diversity was found in both naive subsets, whereas much lower repertoire diversity was found in memory CD8+ T cells. TRB CDR3s from CXCR3-positive naive cells showed higher hydrophobicity (lower Kidera factor 4), lower energy, and higher strength and volume indices than CXCR3-negative naive cells. Freshly isolated PBMCs were used for most assays because CXCR3 expression partially decreased after cryopreservation. Because surface CD5, which is linked to self-reactivity in mice, was comparable between the naive subsets, TCR interaction strength was also inferred from TRB CDR3 physicochemical properties.

The instrument given in TCRdb is NextSeq 550. The Human TCR Profiling Kit (MiLaboratory) was used to make UMI-labeled 5' RACE TRB cDNA libraries. The full amount of extracted RNA was used for cDNA synthesis, and the full amount of resulting cDNA was used for PCR amplification. Libraries were prepared in parallel using an identical number of PCR cycles. The original methods were these. With a requirement of at least two reads per UMI, MIGEC and MiXCR extracted about 50,000 +/- 10,000 unique UMI-labeled TRB cDNA molecules per library. On average, each library contained approximately 40,000 +/- 10,000 functional in-frame TRB CDR3 nucleotide clonotypes without stop codons. Diversity metrics, including normalized Shannon-Wiener and Chao1, were computed in VDJtools after downsampling to 5000 UMI-labeled TRB molecules per sample. Clonotype-size-weighted physicochemical properties of the central five CDR3 residues (interaction energy, strength, volume and Kidera factor 4) were computed in VDJtools. TCRdb reprocessed the reads into one record per CDR3 protein sequence, lacking DNA. TCRdb, not the original authors, processed these V and J calls. The sample's table covers about 80,000 distinct CDR3 sequences. The ten most abundant clones make up roughly 1.5% of the sample.

On this clonotype itself: The clone's antigen remains unknown.

For each CD8+ T cell subset, flow sorting was done in triplicate, and roughly 310,000 cells per subset went directly into RLT lysis buffer. To keep memory contaminants out, a stringent definition of naive CD8+ T cells was applied: CD45RO-CCR7+CD27+CD95-. Peripheral blood mononuclear cells were isolated from buffy coats by standard density gradient centrifugation. Naive CXCR3-negative and CXCR3-positive CD8+ T cells were flow-sorted using a FACSAria III. An RNeasy Mini Kit was used to extract total RNA from the sorted cells. This receptor was taken from a human donor in good health. Some clones in this sample may be carry-over from other donors' samples. The sequenced material came from naive CXCR3- CD8+ T cells from blood. The sample's cell subset or site label, decoded: CD45RO-CCR7+CD27+CD95- naive CD8+ T cells lacking CXCR3 (TNR3-).

The CDR3 corresponds to CASSEVGTGELFF. The rearranged chain carries TRBV6-4 and TRBJ2-2. CDR1 and CDR2, looked up from the germline V gene, are MRHNA and SNTAGT. From its cysteine to its phenylalanine, the CDR3 spans 13 amino acids. There is no recorded DNA.